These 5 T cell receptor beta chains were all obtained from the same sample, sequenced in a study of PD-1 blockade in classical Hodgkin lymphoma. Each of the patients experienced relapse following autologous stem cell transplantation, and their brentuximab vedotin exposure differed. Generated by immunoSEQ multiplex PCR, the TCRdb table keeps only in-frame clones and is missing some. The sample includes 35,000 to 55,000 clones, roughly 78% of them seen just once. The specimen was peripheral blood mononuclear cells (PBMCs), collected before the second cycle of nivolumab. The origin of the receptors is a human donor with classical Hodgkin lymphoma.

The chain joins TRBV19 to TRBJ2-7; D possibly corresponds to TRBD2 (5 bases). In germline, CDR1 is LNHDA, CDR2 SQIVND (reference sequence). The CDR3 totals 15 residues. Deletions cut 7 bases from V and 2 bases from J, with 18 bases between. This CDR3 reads CASTQTTGFTYEQYF. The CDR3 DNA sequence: TGTGCCAGTACACAAACTACGGGGTTTACCTACGAGCAGTACTTC.

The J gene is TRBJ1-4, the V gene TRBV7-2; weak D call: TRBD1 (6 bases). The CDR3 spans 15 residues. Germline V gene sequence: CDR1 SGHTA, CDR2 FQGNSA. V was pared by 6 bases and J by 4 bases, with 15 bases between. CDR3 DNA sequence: TGTGCCAGCAGTTCAAGACAGGCCAATAATGAAAAACTGTTTTTT. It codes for CASSSRQANNEKLFF.

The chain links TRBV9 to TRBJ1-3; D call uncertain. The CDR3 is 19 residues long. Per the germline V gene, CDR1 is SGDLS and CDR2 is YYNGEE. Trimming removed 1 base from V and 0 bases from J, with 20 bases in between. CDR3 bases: TGTGCCAGCAGCGTAAACTCCCGCCCTGGCCCCCTCTCTGGAAACACCATATATTTT. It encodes CASSVNSRPGPLSGNTIYF.

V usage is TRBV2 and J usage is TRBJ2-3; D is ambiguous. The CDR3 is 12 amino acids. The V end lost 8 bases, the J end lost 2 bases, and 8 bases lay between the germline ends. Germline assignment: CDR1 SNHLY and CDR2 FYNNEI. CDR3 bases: TGTGCCAGCGACCAATACACAGATACGCAGTATTTT. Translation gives CASDQYTDTQYF. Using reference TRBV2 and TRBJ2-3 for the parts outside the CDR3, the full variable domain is EPEVTQTPSHQVTQMGQEVILRCVPISNHLYFYWYRQILGQKVEFLVSFYNNEISEKSEIFDDQFSVERPDGSNFTLKIRSTKLEDSAMYFCASDQYTDTQYFGPGTRLTVL.

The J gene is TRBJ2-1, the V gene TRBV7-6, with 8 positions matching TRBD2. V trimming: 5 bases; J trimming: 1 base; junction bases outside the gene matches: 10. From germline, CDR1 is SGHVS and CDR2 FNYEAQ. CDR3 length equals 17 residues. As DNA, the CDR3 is TGTGCCAGCAGCCTACCTCGGGGGGGTGGGTCCTACAATGAGCAGTTCTTC. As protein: CASSLPRGGGSYNEQFF.